These 3 T cell receptor beta chains share one sample of origin, sequenced in a study of blood T cell repertoires in COVID-19. Method: immunoSEQ multiplex PCR; TCRdb's copy keeps in-frame clones and lacks some. This sample has 90,000 to 130,000 clones, with approximately 88% found just once. The sequenced sample was peripheral blood. These receptors were collected from a woman in her 70s with acute or convalescent COVID-19.

The genes are TRBV29-1 and TRBJ1-5; 11 bases agree with TRBD1. V was pared by 6 bases and J by 5 bases, with 3 bases of the junction left unmatched. CDR3 length equals 13 residues. Germline V CDR1 and CDR2: SQVTM, ANQGSEA. As DNA, the CDR3 is TGCAGCGTGGCGGGACAGGGGGATCAGCCCCAGCATTTT. Translation: CSVAGQGDQPQHF.

The chain recombines TRBV11-2 with TRBJ2-7; a possible D gene is TRBD1 (6 bases). The CDR3 spans 15 residues. The germline V gene has CDR1 SGHAT and CDR2 FQNNGV. Between the trimmed V and J ends, which lost 1 base and 0 bases, there was a span of 10 bases. CDR3 loop: CASSLVQGSSYEQYF. DNA of the CDR3: TGTGCCAGCAGCTTAGTTCAGGGGAGCTCCTACGAGCAGTACTTC.

The chain links TRBV28 to TRBJ2-7; possible D gene TRBD2, 6 bases. V shed 5 bases and J shed 9 bases, with 26 bases lying between them. The CDR3 has 16 amino acids. Germline values: CDR1 MDHEN, CDR2 SYDVKM. As DNA, the CDR3 is TGTGCCAGCAGTCCCACACCCGGAGGGACTGAAAGCGTGCAGTACTTC. Amino acid sequence: CASSPTPGGTESVQYF.